The 25 T cell receptor beta chains given below trace back to one sample, sequenced in a study of early T cells in non-severe SARS-CoV-2 infection. From the 5' RACE reads, TCRdb called clonotypes with MiXCR, one entry per CDR3 protein. The table has 60,000 or so distinct CDR3 sequences, 10% to 15% seen once. Sequences were derived from whole blood, sampled at baseline. The receptors originated from an adult who was a healthcare worker with PCR-confirmed SARS-CoV-2 infection or an uninfected control (not recorded which).

This clonotype was recorded many times. The chain couples TRBV5-1 to TRBJ2-1, with 10 bases that match TRBD1. J was trimmed by 7 bases and V by 4 bases; bases with no gene match: 5. Per germline, CDR1 SGHRS and CDR2 YFSETQ. This CDR3 has 14 residues. CDR3 DNA sequence: TGCGCCAGCAGCGCCCCGGACAGGGGGAATGAGCAGTTCTTC. Its translation: CASSAPDRGNEQFF.

This clonotype has ten or more counts. V gene TRBV25-1 combines with J gene TRBJ2-1; TRBD1 matches 7 bases. The CDR3 has 13 amino acids. V lost 3 bases and J lost 12; bases outside the gene matches: 8. Germline assignment: CDR1 MGHDK and CDR2 SYGVNS. For the CDR3, the DNA is TGTGCCAGCAGTGAGGGACAGTTAAGGGGGCAGTTCTTC. This encodes CASSEGQLRGQFF.

In its sample, this clonotype was seen a few times. This chain uses TRBV30 with TRBJ1-2; unclear D gene. Trimming took off 3 bases at V and 3 bases at J, with 17 bases between the two ends. Germline V gene lookup returns CDR1 GTSNPN and CDR2 SVGIG (reference sequence). This CDR3 spans 15 amino acids. The CDR3 DNA follows: TGTGCCTGGAGCGTGATGGGCAGCACCTACTATGGCTACACCTTC. It yields the protein CAWSVMGSTYYGYTF. Complete variable domain (other parts from reference TRBV30 and TRBJ1-2): SQTIHQWPATLVQPVGSPLSLECTVEGTSNPNLYWYRQAAGRGLQLLFYSVGIGQISSEVPQNLSASRPQDRQFILSSKKLLLSDSGFYLCAWSVMGSTYYGYTFGSGTRLTVV.

This clonotype came up a few times. This sequence joins TRBV2 and TRBJ2-1, with 8 bases that match TRBD1. CDR1 is SNHLY, CDR2 FYNNEI, per germline. This CDR3 contains 15 residues. V shed 6 bases and J 4 bases; nucleotides not matched to a gene: 8. CDR3 in DNA: TGTGCCAGCAGATTCGGACAGGGATTTTACAATGAGCAGTTCTTC. This codes for CASRFGQGFYNEQFF.

The V call is TRBV19, the J call TRBJ2-7; D not resolved. There are 14 residues in the CDR3. Trimming cost V 4 bases and J 2 bases, with 12 bases left between them. Germline-derived CDR1 and CDR2 are LNHDA and SQIVND (reference sequence). As DNA, the CDR3 is TGTGCCAGTAGTACTCAGCTTCCCCCCTACGAGCAGTACTTC. It codes for CASSTQLPPYEQYF.

The sample holds many counts of this clonotype. CDR3 sequence (DNA): TGCAGTGCTAGCCGCGGCGGCTTAGCGGGCATGATCTACGAGCAGTACTTC. It specifies CSASRGGLAGMIYEQYF. The rearrangement joins TRBV20-1 to TRBJ2-7, with 7 bases aligning to TRBD2. The CDR3 runs 17 residues. Germline CDR1 is DFQATT and CDR2 is SNEGSKA (reference sequence). The V and J ends lost 3 bases and 3 bases, in that order; junction bases with no gene match: 17.

The chain carries TRBV24-1 and TRBJ2-2; D unclear. The CDR3 is made up of 16 amino acids. Looked up from germline, CDR1 is KGHDR and CDR2 is SFDVKD. V dropped 4 bases and J dropped 0 bases, with 11 bases sitting between them. The CDR3 sequence: CATSEPRTTNTGELFF. The CDR3 DNA reads TGTGCCACCAGTGAACCTCGGACCACGAACACCGGGGAGCTGTTTTTT.

This clonotype was observed at least ten times. The rearrangement links TRBV10-3 to TRBJ1-3; TRBD1 is a possible D gene (5 bases). Trimming stripped 9 bases from V and 0 bases from J, with 18 bases between. CDR1 and CDR2 from the germline V gene are ENHRY and SYGVKD. The length of the CDR3 is 16 residues. The CDR3 DNA reads as TGTGCCATTAGGACAATATCTACCCTCTCTGGAAACACCATATATTTT. It yields the protein CAIRTISTLSGNTIYF.

This clonotype was seen a handful of times. V is TRBV20-1 and J is TRBJ1-3; 7 nucleotides align to TRBD1. Per germline, CDR1 DFQATT and CDR2 SNEGSKA (reference sequence). V lost 4 bases to trimming and J lost 0 bases; unmatched junction nucleotides: 6. CDR3 size: 15 residues. The CDR3 here is CSAIPDRASGNTIYF. The CDR3 DNA follows: TGCAGTGCTATACCAGACAGGGCCTCTGGAAACACCATATATTTT.

There are a few counts of this clonotype. The rearrangement links TRBV21-1 to TRBJ2-7; the D call in the table, TRBD1, was not verified against the DNA. TRBV21-1 is a pseudogene segment. CDR3 length: 14 residues. The CDR3 DNA follows: TGTGCCAGCCGACCGGTCCCACAGGCTTTCGAGCAGTACTTC. Translating it yields CASRPVPQAFEQYF.

The V call is TRBV6-4, the J call TRBJ1-6; 9 bases are a match to TRBD1. The CDR3 spans 15 residues. Germline assignment: CDR1 MRHNA and CDR2 SNTAGT. V dropped 2 bases and J dropped 10; count of bases not matched to a gene: 6. The CDR3 spells CASSDRGQGKSPLHF. DNA for the CDR3: TGTGCCAGCAGTGACAGGGGACAGGGAAAATCACCCCTCCACTTT.

V and J are TRBV13 and TRBJ2-7; 9 bases are shared with TRBD2. Losses at the gene ends were 5 bases for V and 5 bases for J; bases not matched to a gene: 13. Germline lookup yields CDR1 PRHDT and CDR2 FYEKMQ (reference sequence). There are 16 residues in the CDR3. CDR3 DNA: TGTGCCAGCAGCCAACTAGCGGGCTCAACCGGGGACGAGCAGTACTTC. This gives the protein CASSQLAGSTGDEQYF.

This clonotype was seen repeatedly, ten times or more. V usage is TRBV5-4 and J usage is TRBJ1-2; D possibly corresponds to TRBD1 (6 bases). V lost 4 bases to trimming and J lost 4 bases, with 17 bases between them. This CDR3 comprises 15 residues. Germline V CDR1 and CDR2: SGHNT, YYREEE (reference sequence). The CDR3 nucleotides are TGTGCCAGCAGCGGATCGGACAGCTATTCCTATGGCTACACCTTC. Translated, it gives CASSGSDSYSYGYTF.

The chain uses TRBV7-9 and TRBJ2-5; 7 positions match TRBD1. Germline loops: CDR1 SEHNR, CDR2 FQNEAQ (reference sequence). The CDR3 has 15 residues. With 1 base clipped from V and 5 bases from J, the junction kept 7 bases outside the gene matches. The CDR3, as DNA: TGTGCCAGCAGCTTAGGTCTAGGGGGCGCTGAGACCCAGTACTTC. This codes for CASSLGLGGAETQYF.

J is TRBJ2-3 and V is TRBV29-1, with D tentatively TRBD1 (5 bases). This CDR3 contains 14 residues. Germline V CDR1 and CDR2: SQVTM, ANQGSEA. Written as DNA, the CDR3 is TGCGGCGCTCAAGACAGTCTTAGCACAGATACGCAGTATTTT. Its translation is CGAQDSLSTDTQYF.

This clonotype occurred many times. The chain uses TRBV7-2 and TRBJ2-7; 7 positions agree with TRBD2. The CDR3 consists of 14 residues. Germline CDR1 SGHTA, CDR2 FQGNSA. V trimming: 5 bases; J trimming: 1 base; junction bases outside the gene matches: 5. The CDR3 DNA reads as TGTGCCAGCAGCCCCCGGACTAGTTCCTACGAGCAGTACTTC. Protein: CASSPRTSSYEQYF.

This chain uses TRBV7-9 with TRBJ2-1; TRBD2 matches at 7 bases. With V trimmed by 4 bases and J by 4 bases, 10 bases remained unmatched. This CDR3 has 16 amino acids. Germline V gene sequence: CDR1 SEHNR, CDR2 FQNEAQ (reference sequence). Here the CDR3 reads CASSSLTSLGYNEQFF. The CDR3, as DNA: TGTGCCAGCAGCTCTCTGACTAGCTTGGGGTACAATGAGCAGTTCTTC.

This chain links TRBV28 with TRBJ2-5; D remains ambiguous. This CDR3 has 11 residues. Per the germline V gene, CDR1 is MDHEN and CDR2 is SYDVKM. Trimming stripped 2 bases from V and 9 bases from J, with 7 bases between. The CDR3 is CASSLDRAQYF. The DNA of the CDR3 is TGTGCCAGCAGTTTAGATAGGGCCCAGTACTTC.

This clonotype was counted only a few times. The chain carries TRBV2 and TRBJ1-3; D unclear. Germline CDR1 is SNHLY and CDR2 is FYNNEI. Trimming removed 5 bases at V and 4 bases at J, with 12 bases between. This CDR3 is built from 14 residues. This CDR3 reads CASSSPWRGNTIYF. In DNA form, the CDR3 reads TGTGCCAGCAGTTCTCCCTGGAGAGGAAACACCATATATTTT.

This chain links TRBV27 with TRBJ2-7; D ambiguous. This CDR3 has 13 residues. V was trimmed by 6 bases and J by 0 bases, leaving 9 bases between them. CDR1 is MNHEY, CDR2 SMNVEV, per germline (reference sequence). The CDR3 loop is CASSDGDSYEQYF. The CDR3 bases are TGTGCCAGCAGCGACGGAGACTCCTACGAGCAGTACTTC.

J is TRBJ2-2 and V is TRBV7-2; D is unresolved. V gave up 2 bases and J gave up 5 bases, with 18 bases separating them. The CDR3 covers 17 residues. Germline V lookup: CDR1 SGHTA, CDR2 FQGNSA. The CDR3: CASSLYGRVRRTGELFF. The CDR3 region has the DNA TGTGCCAGCAGCTTATATGGACGTGTCAGACGGACCGGGGAGCTGTTTTTT.

There are a few counts of this clonotype. A much larger clone lies a single base off, so this may be a read error. The CDR3 nucleotides read TGTGCCAGCAGTGAAAGGGGACCAGAATACAAAGAGCAGTTCTTC. Its translation: CASSERGPEYKEQFF. The rearrangement uses TRBV2 and TRBJ2-1; D may match TRBD1 or TRBD2 (5 bases each). Looked up from germline, CDR1 is SNHLY and CDR2 is FYNNEI. The CDR3 length is 15 residues.

This clonotype was recorded a few times. The rearrangement links TRBV5-1 to TRBJ2-1, with D perhaps TRBD2 (5 bases). Germline-derived CDR1 and CDR2 are SGHRS and YFSETQ. Trimming stripped 5 bases from V and 0 bases from J, with 15 bases between. The CDR3 has 16 residues. For the CDR3, the DNA is TGCGCCAGCAGTTCCACATCGGGGAGCTCCTACAATGAGCAGTTCTTC. It encodes CASSSTSGSSYNEQFF.

This clonotype was found a few times. The DNA for the CDR3 is TGTGCCAGTAGTAGATTTGTTGGGACCTACAATGAGCAGTTCTTC. Amino acid sequence: CASSRFVGTYNEQFF. The rearrangement uses TRBV19 and TRBJ2-1; D is ambiguous. V lost 4 bases to trimming and J lost 2 bases, with 12 bases between them. In germline, CDR1 is LNHDA, CDR2 SQIVND (reference sequence). The CDR3 sequence is 15 residues long. The whole variable domain, filled in from reference TRBV19 and TRBJ2-1, reads DGGITQSPKYLFRKEGQNVTLSCEQNLNHDAMYWYRQDPGQGLRLIYYSQIVNDFQKGDIAEGYSVSREKKESFPLTVTSAQKNPTAFYLCASSRFVGTYNEQFFGPGTRLTVL.

The genes are TRBV20-1 and TRBJ2-4; TRBD1 matches at 7 bases. Germline-derived CDR1 and CDR2 are DFQATT and SNEGSKA (reference sequence). CDR3 size: 15 residues. V lost 5 bases, J lost 0 bases, and 7 bases stayed unmatched. The CDR3 sequence is CSAQGQRVAKNIQYF. The DNA for the CDR3 is TGCAGTGCTCAGGGACAGAGAGTAGCCAAAAACATTCAGTACTTC.